The T cell receptor (beta chain) under discussion was sequenced for a study of T-cell memory formation after mild COVID-19 (dated by TCRdb to the early 2020s). With respect to the entire study: TCR sequence clusters from the two donors were largely donor specific. Longitudinal TCRalpha and TCRbeta repertoire sequencing tracked T-cell clones expanding and contracting after mild COVID-19 in a couple of donors. The cohort was made up of two young adult volunteers, one female and one male, who were previously healthy. The study at large found these results: SARS-CoV-2 specificity of the second-wave clones peaking on day 37 was not confirmed. Balanced CD4/CD8 phenotypes were observed for clones contracting from day 15 to 85, whereas a bias towards CD4+ was observed for a second wave of clones expanding from day 15 to 37. Only a couple of mild cases were covered by the study, and larger cohorts that include severe cases with pre-infection samples were considered necessary. Some responding clones were found in pre-infection memory, which suggests that pre-existing cross-reactive memory T cells took part in the SARS-CoV-2 response. Contracting CD4+ clones were located mainly in the CM and EM memory subsets, whereas CD8+ clones were found to be enriched in EMRA.

CDR1 and CDR2, per the germline V gene, are SGHTA and FQGTGA. Its CDR3 holds 15 amino acids, cysteine through phenylalanine. The entry retains the CDR3 DNA only, 45 bases that are in frame from base 1. The V and J ends are trimmed by 3 bases and 8 bases, leaving 18 bases between them. Comments on this clonotype: Its antigen is not yet known. No much larger clone is present one base from it, and per-base qualities are unavailable.

The sequencer listed for this sample is Illumina NovaSeq 6000. TCRalpha and TCRbeta cDNA libraries were constructed by 5'RACE with constant-segment primers, with sample barcodes and unique molecular identifiers being introduced. Trizol reagent was used to extract RNA from every sample. Libraries were amplified in two PCR steps, with a second sample barcode and Illumina TruSeq adapters added in the second step. The libraries were sequenced on an Illumina NovaSeq using 2 x 150 bp paired-end reads. The paper's data handling went like this. Reads were demultiplexed and collapsed into UMI-guided consensus sequences with migec v1.2.7. Using mixcr v2.1.11, UMI consensuses were aligned to TRA and TRB V and J templates and then assembled into clonotypes. Expanded or contracted clonotypes were those called significant by both edgeR and NoisET, with noise models trained on biological replicates. For edgeR calls, the thresholds were a false discovery rate-adjusted p below 0.01 and a log2 fold-change of 1. As an exploratory analysis of dynamics, max-normalized trajectories of the 1000 most abundant clonotypes were examined by PCA with hierarchical clustering. Each responding clone was given a CD4 or CD8 phenotype based on the CD4+ and CD8+ repertoires, which had been sequenced separately. TCRdb applied fastp at Q25 and MiXCR to the public reads, then kept only in-frame beta chains. Rows merge per CDR3 protein into single entries with the most common DNA and genes. TCRdb, not the authors, supplied the V and J calls. The sample table records some 280,000 distinct CDR3 sequences; under 20% of these occur just once. The ten largest clones take up roughly 23% of the sample.

Ficoll-Paque density gradient centrifugation was used to isolate PBMCs. The chain is encoded by TRBV7-3 joined to TRBJ2-3; a tentative D call is TRBD1 (6 bases match). The receptor was derived from a man in his late teens or twenties who had mild COVID-19 (a few samples of this study predate the infection). The sample titles of this study are shuffled in the database, so cell type and time point are left out; the donor was told from shared clones. The material sequenced was PBMCs or a T cell subset sorted from them (not recorded which). CDR3 reads: CASSFTGTWDGTQYF. The sequenced DNA is TGTGCCAGCAGCTTTACCGGGACATGGGATGGTACGCAGTATTTT.